Shown below are 26 T cell receptor beta chains from a single sample sequenced in a study of blood T cell repertoires in COVID-19. Data came from immunoSEQ multiplex PCR; TCRdb stores just in-frame clones and leaves some out. The data contain fewer than 90,000 clones, 88% of them seen just once; the ten biggest clones take up about 7%. Sequencing was done on a sample of peripheral blood. Receptors were obtained from a man in his 70s with acute or convalescent COVID-19.

The rearrangement joins TRBV11-2 to TRBJ2-7, with 8 nucleotides matching TRBD2. Trimming took 1 base from V and 4 from J; bases not matched to a gene: 3. Germline CDR1 is SGHAT and CDR2 is FQNNGV. The CDR3 contains 14 residues. The CDR3 here is CASSLGLANYEQYF. The CDR3 region has the DNA TGTGCCAGCAGCTTAGGACTAGCGAATTACGAGCAGTACTTC.

The chain recombines TRBV5-3 with TRBJ2-7; TRBD1 matches at 10 bases. TRBV5-3 is given ORF status, its function remaining uncertain. Trimming removed 0 bases from V and 6 bases from J; junction bases left unmatched: 6. The CDR3 runs 15 residues. The CDR3 coding sequence is TGTGCCAGAAGCTTGGCCTGGGACAGGGGTCGCGAGCAGTACTTC. Its translation is CARSLAWDRGREQYF.

The V and J genes are TRBV7-2 and TRBJ1-2; D might be TRBD1 (6 bases). CDR1 and CDR2 (germline): SGHTA, FQGNSA. V was clipped by 5 bases and J by 8 bases, with 18 bases between them. CDR3 length equals 14 residues. DNA of the CDR3: TGTGCCAGCAGCCCACAGGGCCTGCCCGGGGGCTACACCTTC. This gives the protein CASSPQGLPGGYTF.

The chain combines TRBV28 with TRBJ2-2, with a possible D match to TRBD2 (5 bases). CDR1 and CDR2 (germline): MDHEN, SYDVKM. V was trimmed by 3 bases and J by 4 bases, leaving 6 bases between them. The CDR3 length is 13 residues. This chain's CDR3 is CASSFGSTGELFF. In DNA, the CDR3 is TGTGCCAGCAGTTTTGGGAGCACCGGGGAGCTGTTTTTT.

The V and J genes are TRBV12-3 or TRBV12-4 and TRBJ1-2; the D gene is possibly TRBD1 (6 bases). Trimming removed 3 bases at V and 4 bases at J, with 9 bases between. The CDR3 is 13 amino acids. The CDR3 DNA sequence: TGTGCCAGCAGTTTGGGCAGGGGCTATGGCTACACCTTC. It specifies CASSLGRGYGYTF.

The V and J genes are TRBV5-4 and TRBJ2-2, with a weak D call TRBD1 (6 bases). Germline CDR1 and CDR2: SGHNT and YYREEE (reference sequence). The CDR3 consists of 15 residues. Trimming removed 3 bases at V and 9 bases at J, with 18 bases between. CDR3 amino acids: CASSSQGQGYRELFF. For the CDR3, the DNA is TGTGCCAGCAGCTCCCAGGGCCAGGGGTACCGGGAGCTGTTTTTT. Full variable domain (missing parts from reference TRBV5-4 and TRBJ2-2): ETGVTQSPTHLIKTRGQQVTLRCSSQSGHNTVSWYQQALGQGPQFIFQYYREEENGRGNFPPRFSGLQFPNYSSELNVNALELDDSALYLCASSSQGQGYRELFFGEGSRLTVL.

The V gene is TRBV5-1, the J gene TRBJ2-7; TRBD2 aligns across 13 bases. V trimming: 4 bases; J trimming: 0 bases; junction bases outside the gene matches: 16. The germline gives CDR1 SGHRS, CDR2 YFSETQ. CDR3 size: 20 residues. In DNA form, the CDR3 reads TGCGCCAGCAGCCCGGGGGCGATGGGACTAGCGGGGCTGAGCTCCTACGAGCAGTACTTC. As protein: CASSPGAMGLAGLSSYEQYF.

The chain employs TRBV29-1 and TRBJ2-1; 12 nucleotides line up with TRBD2. CDR3 length equals 12 residues. V shed 7 bases, J shed 9 bases, and the junction held 4 bases outside the gene matches. Germline CDR1 is SQVTM and CDR2 is ANQGSEA. The CDR3 is CSALAGGTEQFF. DNA of the CDR3: TGCAGCGCCCTAGCGGGAGGGACTGAGCAGTTCTTC.

The V call is TRBV18, the J call TRBJ1-2; weak D call: TRBD1 (5 bases). CDR1 KGHSH and CDR2 LQKENI come from the germline V gene. Trimming took off 2 bases at V and 6 bases at J, with 10 bases between the two ends. The CDR3 totals 13 residues. Written as DNA, the CDR3 is TGTGCCAGCTCACCAAAGACAGCTGATGGCTACACCTTC. This codes for CASSPKTADGYTF.

This clone was seen once. V is TRBV28 and J is TRBJ1-5, with 9 bases matching TRBD1. Germline V lookup: CDR1 MDHEN, CDR2 SYDVKM. The CDR3 spans 16 residues. V was clipped by 5 bases and J by 2 bases; unmatched bases: 7. DNA for the CDR3: TGTGCCAGCAGTCCGTGGACAGGGGCTGGCAATCAGCCCCAGCATTTT. It specifies CASSPWTGAGNQPQHF.

This chain connects TRBV12-3 or TRBV12-4 to TRBJ2-7; D may be TRBD2 (5 bases). The CDR3 covers 12 residues. The V gene lost 4 bases and the J gene lost 7 bases, with 11 bases spanning the gap. CDR3 protein: CASSSSAGEQYF. The CDR3 DNA sequence: TGTGCCAGCAGTTCATCGGCGGGTGAGCAGTACTTC.

The chain couples TRBV5-4 to TRBJ1-2; TRBD1 matches 11 bases. Per germline, CDR1 SGHNT and CDR2 YYREEE (reference sequence). J lost 4 bases, V lost 4 bases, and 9 bases had no gene match. The CDR3 contains 16 residues. The CDR3 reads CASSRTGGDSSYGYTF. CDR3 DNA: TGTGCCAGCAGCCGGACAGGGGGCGACTCCTCCTATGGCTACACCTTC.

The chain combines TRBV28 with TRBJ2-7, with TRBD2 matching 10 bases. Germline V gene lookup returns CDR1 MDHEN and CDR2 SYDVKM. This CDR3 spans 18 amino acids. With 3 bases clipped from V and 2 bases from J, the junction kept 13 bases outside the gene matches. Here the CDR3 reads CASSFPYLSGGRTYEQYF. The CDR3 nucleotides read TGTGCCAGCAGTTTCCCTTACCTTAGCGGGGGGCGAACCTACGAGCAGTACTTC.

CDR3 in amino acids: CASSRTGTGGRSYEQYF. CDR3 DNA sequence: TGTGCCAGCAGCCGGACCGGGACAGGGGGCCGATCCTACGAGCAGTACTTC. The chain combines TRBV7-2 with TRBJ2-7; 12 nucleotides agree with TRBD1. Germline CDR1 SGHTA, CDR2 FQGNSA. The V and J ends lost 5 bases and 1 base, in that order; junction bases with no gene match: 9. This CDR3 comprises 17 residues.

The chain carries TRBV6-2 or TRBV6-3 and TRBJ1-1, with D unresolved. Germline values: CDR1 MNHEY, CDR2 SVGEGT. The CDR3 runs to 14 residues. Trimming pared 5 bases from V and 4 bases from J, leaving 14 bases between. DNA for the CDR3: TGTGCCAGCAGTCTCAGGTGGTTAGGCACTGAAGCTTTCTTT. As protein: CASSLRWLGTEAFF.

The V call is TRBV28, the J call TRBJ2-2; a weak D match, TRBD2 (6 bases). V dropped 2 bases and J dropped 8 bases, with 15 bases sitting between them. CDR3 size: 15 residues. Germline CDR1 is MDHEN and CDR2 is SYDVKM. CDR3 region: CASSLRELARGELFF. CDR3 in DNA: TGTGCCAGCAGTTTACGTGAACTAGCCCGGGGGGAGCTGTTTTTT.

The CDR3 DNA reads as TGCGCCAGCAGCCTCCATCCCGGGGGATCCTACGAGCAGTACTTC. Protein sequence: CASSLHPGGSYEQYF. V is TRBV4-3 and J is TRBJ2-7; perhaps TRBD2 as D (6 bases). Germline CDR1 reads LGHNA; CDR2 reads YSLEER. This CDR3 comprises 15 residues. The V and J ends lost 4 bases and 1 base respectively, with 14 bases between them.

The rearrangement links TRBV19 to TRBJ1-1; the match to TRBD1 covers 8 bases. The germline V gene has CDR1 LNHDA and CDR2 SQIVND (reference sequence). The junction had 15 bases not matched to a gene; V was cut back by 6 bases and J by 3 bases. CDR3 length: 17 amino acids. The CDR3: CASSELTTGTGYTEAFF. DNA of the CDR3: TGTGCCAGTAGCGAACTGACCACCGGGACAGGATACACTGAAGCTTTCTTT. Filled out from reference TRBV19 and TRBJ1-1, the complete variable domain reads DGGITQSPKYLFRKEGQNVTLSCEQNLNHDAMYWYRQDPGQGLRLIYYSQIVNDFQKGDIAEGYSVSREKKESFPLTVTSAQKNPTAFYLCASSELTTGTGYTEAFFGQGTRLTVV.

The CDR3 DNA reads as TGTGCCAGCAGACCGACCCAGGACTATGGCTACACCTTC. It encodes CASRPTQDYGYTF. This sequence joins TRBV28 and TRBJ1-2; D unclear. The CDR3 sequence is 13 residues long. Germline assignment: CDR1 MDHEN and CDR2 SYDVKM. Trimming pared 6 bases from V and 3 bases from J, leaving 11 bases between.

V and J are TRBV18 and TRBJ1-2; D is unresolved. V was clipped by 2 bases and J by 0 bases, with 13 bases between them. There are 16 residues in the CDR3. From germline, CDR1 is KGHSH and CDR2 LQKENI. DNA of the CDR3: TGTGCCAGCTCACCAGCTGCGGCGGCTACTAACTATGGCTACACCTTC. This encodes CASSPAAAATNYGYTF.

The rearrangement joins TRBV7-2 to TRBJ2-7; no firm D call. V lost 3 bases and J lost 0, with 6 bases in between. The germline gives CDR1 SGHTA, CDR2 FQGNSA. The CDR3 length is 13 residues. DNA for the CDR3: TGTGCCAGCAGCTTCACCAGCTCCTACGAGCAGTACTTC. It is translated as CASSFTSSYEQYF.

The table lists this clone with a few counts. This chain links TRBV29-1 with TRBJ2-1; 9 nucleotides agree with TRBD1. The J segment lost 3 bases and the V segment lost 3 bases, leaving 6 bases of the junction unmatched. Germline V gives CDR1 SQVTM, CDR2 ANQGSEA. This CDR3 contains 15 residues. The CDR3 sequence: CSVDPGTGYYNEQFF. The CDR3, as DNA: TGCAGCGTTGACCCCGGGACAGGGTACTACAATGAGCAGTTCTTC.

The chain is built from TRBV5-1 and TRBJ2-7; 8 bases fit TRBD1. Trimming at V came to 1 base and at J to 0 bases, leaving 6 bases not matched to a gene. The CDR3 extends over 16 amino acids. In germline, CDR1 is SGHRS, CDR2 YFSETQ. The CDR3 nucleotides are TGCGCCAGCAGCTTGAGGTCGGGACAGGCCTCCTACGAGCAGTACTTC. This gives the protein CASSLRSGQASYEQYF.

The chain employs TRBV14 and TRBJ1-1; D is undetermined. V lost 7 bases, J lost 6 bases, and 15 bases lay in between. CDR1 is SGHDN, CDR2 FVKESK, per germline. This CDR3 contains 13 residues. CDR3 bases: TGTGCCAGCACCGGTTTGGTTTTCGCTGAAGCTTTCTTT. It is translated as CASTGLVFAEAFF. Based on the CDR3 plus reference TRBV14 and TRBJ1-1, the full variable domain is EAGVTQFPSHSVIEKGQTVTLRCDPISGHDNLYWYRRVMGKEIKFLLHFVKESKQDESGMPNNRFLAERTGGTYSTLKVQPAELEDSGVYFCASTGLVFAEAFFGQGTRLTVV.

The J gene is TRBJ2-1, the V gene TRBV11-3; possibly TRBD2 for D (5 bases). Trimming cost V 5 bases and J 8 bases, with 7 bases left between them. Germline V gene sequence: CDR1 SGHNT, CDR2 YENEEA. The CDR3 is made up of 11 amino acids. The CDR3 loop reads CASSLRDEQFF. The CDR3 nucleotides are TGTGCCAGCAGCCTGAGGGATGAGCAGTTCTTC.

The rearrangement joins TRBV27 to TRBJ1-3; TRBD1 matches at 7 bases. CDR1 and CDR2 (germline): MNHEY, SMNVEV (reference sequence). V trimming: 5 bases; J trimming: 0 bases; junction bases outside the gene matches: 7. The CDR3 consists of 16 residues. The CDR3 coding sequence is TGTGCCAGCAGTGATCGACAGGGCTACTCTGGAAACACCATATATTTT. Translating gives CASSDRQGYSGNTIYF.